This TCR beta chain was observed in a study of HIV-infected patients and healthy controls. Findings and caveats of the study: Compared with controls, mean Gini indices were significantly raised in HIV-infected repertoires, possibly indicating oligoclonality. Significant mean usage differences between HIV-infected patients and controls involved eight alpha and eight beta V genes. Untreated HIV+ repertoires had roughly threefold fewer distinct CDR3s and lower Shannon diversity than healthy controls.

cDNA was made from approximately 0.55 ug RNA using alpha and beta constant primers. Separate chain-specific third strand synthesis with multiplexing indices produced the alpha and beta libraries. TCRdb redid the calling of the 5' RACE reads with MiXCR, one entry per CDR3 protein. The table records around 7,100 distinct CDR3 sequences, 9.3% of them present only once. V gave up 2 bases and J gave up 2 bases, with 15 bases separating them. CDR1 is MNHNS and CDR2 is SASEGT in the germline V gene. The CDR3 length is 17 residues. Whole blood was used without fractionation, so all unsorted peripheral T cells were included. People with immunomodulatory therapy, recent vaccination or treatment interruptions were not enrolled. Relative to its sample, this clonotype is medium-sized. Its antigen remains unidentified.

The rearrangement links TRBV6-1 to TRBJ1-4; possibly TRBD1 for D (5 bases). The input for sequencing was blood, taken before antiretroviral therapy. The clonotype was recovered from an adult with HIV infection. In DNA, the CDR3 is TGTGCCAGCAGTGAATTGGGGGTGGCGCCGACTAATGAAAAACTGTTTTTT. It yields the protein CASSELGVAPTNEKLFF.